The 20 T cell receptor beta chains in this list originate from one sample, sequenced in a study of Graves' ophthalmopathy and Graves' hyperthyroidism listed by TCRdb under 2018. Sequencing instrument: Illumina HiSeq 2000. For repertoire sequencing, TCR beta CDR3 regions were amplified from RNA transcripts. The first round of RT-PCR was done with HTBI primers and the Qiagen OneStep RT-PCR kit, and was followed by a second round of multiplex PCR, then size selection and purification. The raw public data were reprocessed by TCRdb itself: fastp quality trimming at Q25, MiXCR clonotype calling, in-frame beta chains only. Every entry covers one CDR3 protein and lists the most common genes and DNA from its rows. In this sample the table shows over 650,000 distinct CDR3 sequences, under 50% of which occur a single time. 2.5% to 3.5% of the sample is in the top ten clones. Specimen: peripheral blood. The receptor set was obtained from an adult man with Graves' ophthalmopathy.

This clonotype was seen a few times. V usage is TRBV9 and J usage is TRBJ1-5, with D perhaps TRBD1 (6 bases). In germline, CDR1 is SGDLS, CDR2 YYNGEE. This CDR3 is built from 16 residues. Trimming removed 0 bases from V and 7 bases from J, with 17 bases in between. Here the CDR3 reads CASSVGSGRGDQPQHF. The CDR3 region has the DNA TGTGCCAGCAGCGTAGGTTCGGGTAGGGGGGACCAGCCCCAGCATTTT.

In this sample, this clonotype turned up many times. The chain combines TRBV11-2 with TRBJ2-5; D possibly corresponds to TRBD2 (6 bases). Germline lookup yields CDR1 SGHAT and CDR2 FQNNGV. The V end was cut by 7 bases, the J end by 5 bases, with 14 bases between. This CDR3 is 13 amino acids long. CDR3 nucleotides: TGTGCCAGCAACGGGGGAGGAGGCGAGACCCAGTACTTC. Protein: CASNGGGGETQYF.

This clonotype is a singleton in its sample. The rearrangement uses TRBV5-1 and TRBJ1-3; 7 bases line up with TRBD1. Germline V gene data show CDR1 as SGHRS and CDR2 as YFSETQ. The CDR3 loop spans 16 amino acids. Trimming removed 4 bases from V and 0 bases from J; junction bases left unmatched: 7. The CDR3 region is CASSHRDSNSGNTIYF. CDR3 DNA sequence: TGCGCCAGCAGCCACCGGGACAGCAACTCTGGAAACACCATATATTTT. Filled out from reference TRBV5-1 and TRBJ1-3, the complete variable domain reads KAGVTQTPRYLIKTRGQQVTLSCSPISGHRSVSWYQQTPGQGLQFLFEYFSETQRNKGNFPGRFSGRQFSNSRSEMNVSTLELGDSALYLCASSHRDSNSGNTIYFGEGSWLTVV.

This clonotype occurred many times. The V call is TRBV15, the J call TRBJ1-2; D remains unclear. The germline CDR1 and CDR2 sequences are LNHNV and YYDKDF (reference sequence). CDR3 length: 14 amino acids. V lost 0 bases, J lost 4 bases, and 9 bases lay in between. The CDR3 is CATSRDRFGYGYTF. In DNA, the CDR3 is TGTGCCACCAGCAGAGACAGGTTCGGCTATGGCTACACCTTC.

This clonotype occurred many times. This chain connects TRBV7-9 to TRBJ1-6, with TRBD1 matching 7 bases. This CDR3 contains 15 residues. CDR1 is SEHNR and CDR2 is FQNEAQ in the germline V gene (reference sequence). The junction had 8 bases not matched to a gene; V was cut back by 7 bases and J by 5 bases. Written as DNA, the CDR3 is TGTGCCAGCACCACCTGGGACAGCGATAATTCACCCCTCCACTTT. Protein product: CASTTWDSDNSPLHF.

This chain connects TRBV6-6 to TRBJ2-2; D gene uncertain. The CDR3 runs to 14 residues. V gave up 5 bases and J gave up 6 bases, with 13 bases separating them. CDR1 and CDR2 (germline): MNHNY, SVGAGI (reference sequence). Here the CDR3 reads CASSEFSWSGELFF. The CDR3 DNA follows: TGTGCCAGCAGTGAATTTTCGTGGTCCGGGGAGCTGTTTTTT.

J is TRBJ2-7 and V is TRBV10-3; 9 bases line up with TRBD2. The better agreement between TRBJ2-1 and the DNA end casts doubt on the J call. Germline V CDR1 and CDR2: ENHRY, SYGVKD. This CDR3 contains 15 residues. The CDR3 sequence: CAISDFSGSYNEQFF. As DNA, the CDR3 is TGTGCCATCAGTGACTTTAGCGGGAGCTACAATGAGCAGTTCTTC.

CDR3 sequence (DNA): TGTGCCAGCAGTGAAATAAAGGGGGCTAGCGGAATGAGCTCCTACAATGAGCAGTTCTTC. It is translated as CASSEIKGASGMSSYNEQFF. This chain joins TRBV25-1 and TRBJ2-7; D may be TRBD1 or TRBD2 (7 bases each). Matching the DNA end better, TRBJ2-1 makes the J call doubtful. CDR1 and CDR2 (germline): MGHDK, SYGVNS. CDR3 length: 20 residues.

A remark on this clonotype: A much more abundant neighbour one base away suggests this may be a read error. This chain connects TRBV12-3 or TRBV12-4 to TRBJ2-5; perhaps D is TRBD1 or TRBD2 (5 bases each). This CDR3 contains 13 residues. The CDR3, as DNA: TGTGCCAGCACGACCCTCCTTTCGGGGACCCAGCACTTC. Translating it yields CASTTLLSGTQHF.

The V gene is TRBV12-3 or TRBV12-4, the J gene TRBJ2-7; weak D call: TRBD1 (5 bases). V was shortened by 4 bases and J by 3 bases, with 19 bases between the two germline ends. CDR3 length: 16 residues. CDR3 nucleotides: TGTGCCAGCAGTTCCCTCCGGGCAGGGATGGACTACGAGCAGTACTTC. Amino acids: CASSSLRAGMDYEQYF.

This clonotype was observed at least ten times. The V and J genes are TRBV10-3 and TRBJ2-7, with TRBD1 matching 9 bases. Looked up from germline, CDR1 is ENHRY and CDR2 is SYGVKD. J gave up 4 bases and V 3 bases, and 10 bases lay outside the gene matches. The CDR3 sequence is 16 residues long. The CDR3 DNA sequence: TGTGCCATCAGTGACTCCAACAGGGGGCGGGGGTACGAGCAGTACTTC. Residues: CAISDSNRGRGYEQYF.

This rearrangement joins TRBV10-3 to TRBJ1-5, with TRBD1 identical over 9 bases. Trimming cost V 11 bases and J 3 bases; bases outside gene matches: 5. CDR1 is ENHRY and CDR2 is SYGVKD in the germline V gene. The CDR3 sequence is 13 residues long. The CDR3 is CAVTQGANQPQHF. The DNA of the CDR3 is TGTGCCGTTACACAGGGGGCCAATCAGCCCCAGCATTTT.

This clonotype was seen at least ten times. V and J are TRBV10-3 and TRBJ2-5; 10 positions match TRBD2. The ends lost 2 bases at V and 3 bases at J; junction bases unmatched: 3. CDR1 and CDR2 from the germline V gene are ENHRY and SYGVKD. This CDR3 is built from 15 residues. The CDR3 loop reads CAISETSGTKETQYF. The CDR3 bases are TGTGCCATCAGTGAGACTAGCGGGACCAAAGAGACCCAGTACTTC.

V gene TRBV7-9 combines with J gene TRBJ1-4; TRBD1 is a possible D gene (6 bases). The ends were cut back, 3 bases at V and 6 bases at J, with 8 bases in the middle. CDR1 is SEHNR and CDR2 is FQNEAQ in the germline V gene (reference sequence). The CDR3 is 13 residues long. This CDR3 is CASSFTGHEKLFF. CDR3 sequence (DNA): TGTGCCAGCAGCTTCACAGGGCATGAAAAACTGTTTTTT. The complete variable domain, with remaining parts taken from reference TRBV7-9 and TRBJ1-4, reads DTGVSQNPRHKITKRGQNVTFRCDPISEHNRLYWYRQTLGQGPEFLTYFQNEAQLEKSRLLSDRFSAERPKGSFSTLEIQRTEQGDSAMYLCASSFTGHEKLFFGSGTQLSVL.

CDR3 DNA sequence: TGTGCCAGCAGCTCCAGGTGGAGACCCCGGGAGGGAGAGACCCAGTACTTC. Its protein product is CASSSRWRPREGETQYF. The genes are TRBV7-9 and TRBJ2-5; 8 bases agree with TRBD2. The CDR3 runs to 17 residues. Germline V lookup: CDR1 SEHNR, CDR2 FQNEAQ (reference sequence). The junction had 14 bases not matched to a gene; V was cut back by 4 bases and J by 4 bases.

This rearrangement joins TRBV9 to TRBJ1-1; D remains unclear. The V gene lost 4 bases and the J gene lost 1 base, with 14 bases spanning the gap. The CDR3 consists of 15 residues. Germline V gene data show CDR1 as SGDLS and CDR2 as YYNGEE. Written as DNA, the CDR3 is TGTGCCAGCAGCCAAGAAGTTATAGGGAACACTGAAGCTTTCTTT. Residues: CASSQEVIGNTEAFF.

The table lists this clonotype with a few counts. V is TRBV6-5 and J is TRBJ2-7; D possibly matches TRBD1 or TRBD2 (5 bases each). Per germline, CDR1 MNHEY and CDR2 SVGAGI. The CDR3 covers 15 residues. Trimming pared 6 bases from V and 3 bases from J, leaving 18 bases between. The CDR3 coding sequence is TGTGCCAGCAGCACCCCCCGGGACGGGCACTACGAGCAGTACTTC. Its translation: CASSTPRDGHYEQYF.

The chain uses TRBV10-3 and TRBJ2-7; 9 bases agree with TRBD2. V trimming: 10 bases; J trimming: 4 bases; junction bases outside the gene matches: 5. The CDR3 contains 12 residues. CDR1 is ENHRY, CDR2 SYGVKD, per germline. This CDR3 is CATQTSGYEQYF. The CDR3 DNA follows: TGTGCCACACAGACTAGCGGTTACGAGCAGTACTTC.

J is TRBJ1-2 and V is TRBV6-5; maybe TRBD1 (5 bases). CDR3 size: 14 residues. Per the germline V gene, CDR1 is MNHEY and CDR2 is SVGAGI. V dropped 0 bases and J dropped 3 bases, with 8 bases sitting between them. DNA for the CDR3: TGTGCCAGCAGTTACTCTTCGGGGGACTATGGCTACACCTTC. This gives the protein CASSYSSGDYGYTF.

Many counts were recorded for this clonotype. J is TRBJ1-3 and V is TRBV20-1; no clear D gene. Per the germline V gene, CDR1 is DFQATT and CDR2 is SNEGSKA (reference sequence). The CDR3 totals 13 residues. The V end was cut by 3 bases, the J end by 4 bases, with 10 bases between. CDR3 amino acids: CSARAGSGNTIYF. Written as DNA, the CDR3 is TGCAGTGCTAGGGCAGGCAGCGGAAACACCATATATTTT.